Included here is one T cell receptor (beta chain) sequence, with context. This CDR3 region has 15 residues. CDR1 is KGHSH and CDR2 is LQKENI in the germline V gene. Germline trimming cut 3 bases from V and 6 bases from J; bases unmatched to any gene: 8. The data were taken from a study of T cell responses to AZD1222 COVID-19 vaccine. Clones were read by immunoSEQ multiplex PCR, and TCRdb kept only the in-frame ones, dropping some. Among over 65,000 clones listed, roughly 86% were seen once. The study pooled second doses at about 4 or about 12 weeks. The specimen comprised peripheral blood, sampled 28 days after the second AZD1222 dose. The sequence was obtained from an adult who received the AZD1222 COVID-19 vaccine. The genes are TRBV18 and TRBJ2-1; 7 bases agree with TRBD2. The CDR3 reads CASSPSWSGINEQFF. In DNA, the CDR3 is TGTGCCAGCTCACCTTCTTGGAGCGGGATCAATGAGCAGTTCTTC.